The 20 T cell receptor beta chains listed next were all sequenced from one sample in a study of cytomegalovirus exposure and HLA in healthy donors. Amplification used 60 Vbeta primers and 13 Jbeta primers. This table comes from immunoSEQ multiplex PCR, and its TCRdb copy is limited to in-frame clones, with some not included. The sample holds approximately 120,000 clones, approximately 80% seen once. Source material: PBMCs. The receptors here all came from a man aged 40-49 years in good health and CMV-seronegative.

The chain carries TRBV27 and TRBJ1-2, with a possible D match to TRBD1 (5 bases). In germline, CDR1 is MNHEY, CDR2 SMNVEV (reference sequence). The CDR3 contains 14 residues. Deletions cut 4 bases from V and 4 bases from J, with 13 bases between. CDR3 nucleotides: TGTGCCAGCAGTTCTTCCGGACAAACCTATGGCTACACCTTC. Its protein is CASSSSGQTYGYTF.

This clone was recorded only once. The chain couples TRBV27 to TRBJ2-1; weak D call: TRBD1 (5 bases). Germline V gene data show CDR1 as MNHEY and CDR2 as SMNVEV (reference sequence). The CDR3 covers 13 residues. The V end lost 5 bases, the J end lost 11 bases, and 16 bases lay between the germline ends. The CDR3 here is CASSITEQAKQFF. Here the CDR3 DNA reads TGTGCCAGCAGTATAACAGAACAGGCGAAGCAGTTCTTC.

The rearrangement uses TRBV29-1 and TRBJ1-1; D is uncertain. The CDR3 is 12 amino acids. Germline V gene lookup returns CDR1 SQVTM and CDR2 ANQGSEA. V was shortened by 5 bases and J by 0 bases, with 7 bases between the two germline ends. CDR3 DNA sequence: TGCAGCGTTAATCACATGAACACTGAAGCTTTCTTT. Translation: CSVNHMNTEAFF.

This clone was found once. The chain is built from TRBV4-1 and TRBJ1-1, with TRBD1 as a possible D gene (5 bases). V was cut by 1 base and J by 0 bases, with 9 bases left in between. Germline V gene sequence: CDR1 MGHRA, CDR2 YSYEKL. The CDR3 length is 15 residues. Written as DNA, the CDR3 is TGCGCCAGCAGCCAAGGTAACAGGCTGAACACTGAAGCTTTCTTT. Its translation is CASSQGNRLNTEAFF.

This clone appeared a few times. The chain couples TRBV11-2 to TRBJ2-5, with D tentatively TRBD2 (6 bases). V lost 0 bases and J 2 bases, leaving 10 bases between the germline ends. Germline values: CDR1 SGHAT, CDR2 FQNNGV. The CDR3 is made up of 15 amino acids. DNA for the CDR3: TGTGCCAGCAGCTTAGATCTCGGGGGACAAGAGACCCAGTACTTC. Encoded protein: CASSLDLGGQETQYF.

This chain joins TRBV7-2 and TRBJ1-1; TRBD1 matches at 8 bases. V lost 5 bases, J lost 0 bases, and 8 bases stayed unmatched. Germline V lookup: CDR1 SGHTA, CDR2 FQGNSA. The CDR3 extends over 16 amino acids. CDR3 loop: CASSPYLTGVNTEAFF. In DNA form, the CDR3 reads TGTGCCAGCAGCCCGTACCTGACAGGGGTGAACACTGAAGCTTTCTTT.

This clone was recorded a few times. CDR3 region: CASSSGLGYTF. The CDR3 nucleotides are TGTGCCAGCAGTTCAGGGTTAGGCTACACCTTC. The chain combines TRBV6-5 with TRBJ1-2, with TRBD1 as a possible D gene (5 bases). CDR3 length: 11 amino acids. The V end lost 4 bases, the J end lost 8 bases, and 8 bases lay between the germline ends. Per the germline V gene, CDR1 is MNHEY and CDR2 is SVGAGI.

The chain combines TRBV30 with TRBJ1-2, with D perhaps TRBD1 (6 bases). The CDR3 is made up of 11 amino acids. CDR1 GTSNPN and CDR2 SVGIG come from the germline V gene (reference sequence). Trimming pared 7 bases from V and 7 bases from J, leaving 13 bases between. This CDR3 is CAFRQAGGYTF. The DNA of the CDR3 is TGTGCCTTCAGACAGGCTGGTGGCTACACCTTC.

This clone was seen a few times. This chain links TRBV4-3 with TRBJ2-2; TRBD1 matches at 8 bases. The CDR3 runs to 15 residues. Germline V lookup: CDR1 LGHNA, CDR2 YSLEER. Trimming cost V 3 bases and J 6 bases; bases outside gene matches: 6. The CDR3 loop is CASSQSQGAAGELFF. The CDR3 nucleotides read TGCGCCAGCAGCCAGAGTCAGGGGGCCGCCGGGGAGCTGTTTTTT.

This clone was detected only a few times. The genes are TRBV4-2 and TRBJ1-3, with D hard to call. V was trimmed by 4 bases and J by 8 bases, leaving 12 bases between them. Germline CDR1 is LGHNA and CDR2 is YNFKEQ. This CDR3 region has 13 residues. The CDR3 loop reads CASSPGSGDTIYF. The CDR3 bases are TGTGCCAGCAGCCCAGGTAGCGGAGACACCATATATTTT.

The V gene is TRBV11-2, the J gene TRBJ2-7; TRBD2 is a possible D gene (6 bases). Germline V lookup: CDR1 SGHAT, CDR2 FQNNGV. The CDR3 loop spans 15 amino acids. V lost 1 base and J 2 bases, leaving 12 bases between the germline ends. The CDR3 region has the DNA TGTGCCAGCAGCTTAGCGTGGTCGGGGGCCTACGAGCAGTACTTC. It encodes CASSLAWSGAYEQYF.

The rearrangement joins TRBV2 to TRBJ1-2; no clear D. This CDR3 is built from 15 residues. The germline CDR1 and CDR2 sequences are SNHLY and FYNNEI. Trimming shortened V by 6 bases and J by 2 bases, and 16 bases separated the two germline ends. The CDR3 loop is CASSNFIRENYGYTF. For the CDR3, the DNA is TGTGCCAGCAGCAACTTCATAAGGGAGAACTATGGCTACACCTTC.

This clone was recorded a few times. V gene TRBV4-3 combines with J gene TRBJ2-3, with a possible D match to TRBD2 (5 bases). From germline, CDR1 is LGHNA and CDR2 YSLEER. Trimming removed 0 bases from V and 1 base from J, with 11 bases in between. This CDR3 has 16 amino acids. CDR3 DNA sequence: TGCGCCAGCAGCCAAGAGGGAGTCGGGGGCACAGATACGCAGTATTTT. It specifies CASSQEGVGGTDTQYF.

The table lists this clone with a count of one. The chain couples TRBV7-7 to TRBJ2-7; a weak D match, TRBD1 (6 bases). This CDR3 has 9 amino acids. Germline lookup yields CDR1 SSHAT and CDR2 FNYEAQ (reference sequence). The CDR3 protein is CARGYQQYF. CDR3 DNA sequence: TGTGCTAGGGGGTACCAGCAGTACTTC.

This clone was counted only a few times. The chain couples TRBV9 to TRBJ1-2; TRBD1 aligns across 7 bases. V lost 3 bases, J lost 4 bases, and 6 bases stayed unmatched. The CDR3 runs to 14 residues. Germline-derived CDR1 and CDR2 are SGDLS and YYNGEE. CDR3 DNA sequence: TGTGCCAGCAGCGCTCGGGACAGCTCCTATGGCTACACCTTC. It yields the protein CASSARDSSYGYTF.

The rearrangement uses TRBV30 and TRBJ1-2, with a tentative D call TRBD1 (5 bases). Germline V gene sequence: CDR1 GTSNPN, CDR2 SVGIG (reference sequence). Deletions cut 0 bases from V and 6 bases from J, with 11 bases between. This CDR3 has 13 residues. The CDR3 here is CAWSVRQDNGYTF. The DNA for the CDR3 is TGTGCCTGGAGTGTAAGGCAGGACAATGGCTACACCTTC.

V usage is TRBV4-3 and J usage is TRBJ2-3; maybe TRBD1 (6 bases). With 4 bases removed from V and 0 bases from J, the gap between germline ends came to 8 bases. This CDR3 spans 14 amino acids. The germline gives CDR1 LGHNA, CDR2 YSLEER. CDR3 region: CASSRTVSTDTQYF. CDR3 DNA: TGCGCCAGCAGCCGGACAGTTAGCACAGATACGCAGTATTTT.

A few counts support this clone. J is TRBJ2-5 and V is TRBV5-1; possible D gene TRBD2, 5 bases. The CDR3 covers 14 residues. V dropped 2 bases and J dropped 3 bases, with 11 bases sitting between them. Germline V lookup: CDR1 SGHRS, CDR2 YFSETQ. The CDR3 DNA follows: TGCGCCAGCAGCTTCACTAGTACGGAAGAGACCCAGTACTTC. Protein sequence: CASSFTSTEETQYF.

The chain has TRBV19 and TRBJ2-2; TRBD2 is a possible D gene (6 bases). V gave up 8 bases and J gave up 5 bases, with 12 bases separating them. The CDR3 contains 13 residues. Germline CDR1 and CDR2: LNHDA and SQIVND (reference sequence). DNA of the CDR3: TGTGCCAGTTTAAAGGGACTTACCGGGGAGCTGTTTTTT. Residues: CASLKGLTGELFF.

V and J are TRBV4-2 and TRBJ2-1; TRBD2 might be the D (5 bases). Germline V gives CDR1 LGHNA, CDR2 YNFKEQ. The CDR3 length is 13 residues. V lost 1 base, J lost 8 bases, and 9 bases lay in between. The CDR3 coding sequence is TGTGCCAGCAGCCAAGTTCTAGCCTATGAGCAGTTCTTC. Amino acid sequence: CASSQVLAYEQFF.